The 30 T cell receptor beta chains in this list originate from one sample, sequenced in a study of technical replicates of blood from a handful of donors. Clones were read by immunoSEQ multiplex PCR, and TCRdb kept only the in-frame ones, dropping some. The sample records tens of thousands of clones, around 96% being singletons. The sequencing sample was made of T cells isolated from PBMCs. The origin of the receptors is a human donor in good health.

The CDR3 protein is CASSYASGNWEDTQYF. DNA of the CDR3: TGTGCCAGCAGTTACGCTAGCGGGAACTGGGAAGATACGCAGTATTTT. The chain uses TRBV6-6 and TRBJ2-3; 9 bases line up with TRBD2. CDR3 length: 16 amino acids. Germline trimming cut 2 bases from V and 5 bases from J; bases unmatched to any gene: 8. Germline CDR1 MNHNY, CDR2 SVGAGI (reference sequence).

V and J are TRBV2 and TRBJ2-1; 10 positions match TRBD1. V dropped 11 bases and J dropped 0; count of bases not matched to a gene: 10. Germline V gene lookup returns CDR1 SNHLY and CDR2 FYNNEI. This CDR3 is built from 16 residues. The CDR3 sequence is CAVTGGYQSSYNEQFF. CDR3 DNA: TGTGCCGTGACAGGGGGCTATCAGAGCTCCTACAATGAGCAGTTCTTC.

The chain employs TRBV9 and TRBJ1-5; 7 bases align to TRBD1. J was trimmed by 4 bases and V by 5 bases; bases with no gene match: 3. CDR1 and CDR2 (germline): SGDLS, YYNGEE. The CDR3 is 13 residues long. The CDR3 spells CASRRDRNQPQHF. The CDR3 coding sequence is TGTGCCAGCAGGCGGGACAGAAATCAGCCCCAGCATTTT.

The CDR3 DNA reads TGTGCCAGCAGTAGGGACAGCAAAGAGACCCAGTACTTC. This codes for CASSRDSKETQYF. J is TRBJ2-5 and V is TRBV16; 7 bases are a match to TRBD1. In germline, CDR1 is KGHSY, CDR2 FQNENV. The CDR3 loop spans 13 amino acids. V was clipped by 6 bases and J by 3 bases; unmatched bases: 4.

The J gene is TRBJ2-3, the V gene TRBV4-1, with TRBD1 matching over 9 bases. This CDR3 comprises 16 residues. Germline V gene data show CDR1 as MGHRA and CDR2 as YSYEKL. Germline trimming cut 3 bases from V and 2 bases from J; bases unmatched to any gene: 6. CDR3 residues: CASSQGQGGNTDTQYF. The CDR3 bases are TGCGCCAGCAGCCAGGGACAGGGTGGAAACACAGATACGCAGTATTTT.

The chain combines TRBV28 with TRBJ2-3, with TRBD2 identical over 7 bases. The CDR3 extends over 14 amino acids. Germline lookup yields CDR1 MDHEN and CDR2 SYDVKM. V shed 3 bases, J shed 2 bases, and the junction held 2 bases outside the gene matches. CDR3 nucleotides: TGTGCCAGCAGTTTGGGGGGGACCACAGATACGCAGTATTTT. Its protein is CASSLGGTTDTQYF.

This sequence joins TRBV7-2 and TRBJ2-2; a weak D match, TRBD1 (5 bases). The V gene's germline CDR1 is SGHTA and CDR2 FQGNSA. The V gene lost 1 base and the J gene lost 4 bases, with 10 bases spanning the gap. The CDR3 spans 15 residues. CDR3 sequence: CASSLVVGVTGELFF. For the CDR3, the DNA is TGTGCCAGCAGCTTAGTGGTAGGGGTCACCGGGGAGCTGTTTTTT.

V is TRBV9 and J is TRBJ2-3; D unclear. The CDR3 has 15 residues. Trimming removed 1 base from V and 2 bases from J, with 11 bases in between. Germline V gene sequence: CDR1 SGDLS, CDR2 YYNGEE. CDR3 in amino acids: CASSVRQLFTDTQYF. DNA of the CDR3: TGTGCCAGCAGCGTAAGACAACTTTTCACAGATACGCAGTATTTT.

This chain's CDR3 is CASSPVPGQGNTIYF. The CDR3 bases are TGTGCCAGCTCACCGGTACCGGGACAGGGAAACACCATATATTTT. This chain joins TRBV18 and TRBJ1-3, with TRBD1 matching over 7 bases. J gave up 4 bases and V 3 bases, and 6 bases lay outside the gene matches. The CDR3 has 15 residues. Germline V gives CDR1 KGHSH, CDR2 LQKENI.

This sequence joins TRBV30 and TRBJ1-6, with D possibly matching TRBD1 (6 bases). Looked up from germline, CDR1 is GTSNPN and CDR2 is SVGIG (reference sequence). V lost 0 bases and J lost 7, with 16 bases in between. The CDR3 contains 16 residues. The CDR3 nucleotides are TGTGCCTGGAGTGTAGGCCGACAGGATGGGAATTCACCCCTCCACTTT. Translating it yields CAWSVGRQDGNSPLHF.

The chain is built from TRBV18 and TRBJ2-3; D unresolved. In germline, CDR1 is KGHSH, CDR2 LQKENI. V lost 6 bases and J lost 2, with 18 bases in between. The CDR3 is made up of 16 amino acids. CDR3 in amino acids: CASSPSGISLTDTQYF. In DNA, the CDR3 is TGTGCCAGCTCCCCGTCAGGAATCTCTCTCACAGATACGCAGTATTTT.

V is TRBV7-9 and J is TRBJ2-5, with D possibly matching TRBD2 (7 bases). V was clipped by 3 bases and J by 3 bases, with 14 bases between them. Germline values: CDR1 SEHNR, CDR2 FQNEAQ (reference sequence). This CDR3 spans 15 amino acids. CDR3 in amino acids: CASSFGGGGKETQYF. The DNA of the CDR3 is TGTGCCAGCAGCTTTGGTGGCGGGGGCAAAGAGACCCAGTACTTC. The full variable domain, its missing parts supplied by reference TRBV7-9 and TRBJ2-5, is DTGVSQNPRHKITKRGQNVTFRCDPISEHNRLYWYRQTLGQGPEFLTYFQNEAQLEKSRLLSDRFSAERPKGSFSTLEIQRTEQGDSAMYLCASSFGGGGKETQYFGPGTRLLVL.

V and J are TRBV30 and TRBJ2-1; possibly TRBD2 for D (6 bases). This CDR3 has 15 residues. The V gene's germline CDR1 is GTSNPN and CDR2 SVGIG (reference sequence). Trimming pared 4 bases from V and 4 bases from J, leaving 17 bases between. The DNA for the CDR3 is TGTGCCTGGACTCCCCCAGTAGCGGATTACAATGAGCAGTTCTTC. Translation gives CAWTPPVADYNEQFF.

CDR3: CASSVGGGGPMLFF. The CDR3 DNA is TGTGCCAGCAGCGTAGGAGGGGGAGGGCCAATGCTGTTCTTC. The rearrangement joins TRBV9 to TRBJ2-1, with D perhaps matching TRBD2 (7 bases). From germline, CDR1 is SGDLS and CDR2 YYNGEE. This CDR3 is built from 14 residues. The V end was cut by 0 bases, the J end by 15 bases, with 19 bases between.

The V and J genes are TRBV10-2 and TRBJ2-7; 8 bases are a match to TRBD1. The CDR3 sequence is 14 residues long. J was trimmed by 2 bases and V by 6 bases; bases with no gene match: 6. The V gene's germline CDR1 is WSHSY and CDR2 SAAADI. Here the CDR3 reads CASSPGQGPYEQYF. The CDR3 region has the DNA TGCGCCAGCAGCCCTGGACAGGGACCCTACGAGCAGTACTTC.

This clone was recorded once. V is TRBV6-5 and J is TRBJ1-1; maybe TRBD1 (5 bases). The CDR3 totals 13 residues. V shed 4 bases and J shed 5 bases, with 11 bases lying between them. The germline gives CDR1 MNHEY, CDR2 SVGAGI. The CDR3 reads CASSSQGYTEAFF. CDR3 DNA sequence: TGTGCCAGCAGTTCCCAGGGATATACTGAAGCTTTCTTT.

The V call is TRBV9, the J call TRBJ2-1, with 14 bases lining up with TRBD2. The ends lost 3 bases at V and 10 bases at J; junction bases unmatched: 3. Germline CDR1 and CDR2: SGDLS and YYNGEE. The CDR3 loop spans 14 amino acids. In nucleotides, the CDR3 is TGTGCCAGCAGCGGGGGACTAGCGGGAGAGGAGCAGTTCTTC. Translating it yields CASSGGLAGEEQFF.

The gene calls are TRBV28 and TRBJ2-7; a weak D match, TRBD1 (5 bases). Germline V gives CDR1 MDHEN, CDR2 SYDVKM. CDR3 length: 14 amino acids. Trimming shortened V by 3 bases and J by 4 bases, and 13 bases separated the two germline ends. CDR3 sequence reads: CASSFQGVGYEQYF. The CDR3 bases are TGTGCCAGCAGTTTTCAAGGGGTGGGGTACGAGCAGTACTTC.

The chain is built from TRBV19 and TRBJ1-4; no firm D call. Germline loops: CDR1 LNHDA, CDR2 SQIVND (reference sequence). The CDR3 covers 17 residues. Trimming removed 2 bases at V and 6 bases at J, with 19 bases between. The CDR3 nucleotides read TGTGCCAGTAGTATATGGTTACGCGGGGAAAGTGATGAAAAACTGTTTTTT. It specifies CASSIWLRGESDEKLFF.

The rearrangement uses TRBV4-3 and TRBJ1-2; D ambiguous. The length of the CDR3 is 14 residues. Per germline, CDR1 LGHNA and CDR2 YSLEER. Trimming took off 3 bases at V and 3 bases at J, with 11 bases between the two ends. The CDR3 protein is CASSQPGNHYGYTF. CDR3 bases: TGCGCCAGCAGCCAGCCCGGGAACCACTATGGCTACACCTTC.

The chain has TRBV30 and TRBJ1-2; D not certain. CDR1 and CDR2 (germline): GTSNPN, SVGIG (reference sequence). This CDR3 has 12 residues. Trimming removed 3 bases from V and 2 bases from J, with 7 bases in between. The CDR3 nucleotides are TGTGCCTGGAGCCCAGTGAACTATGGCTACACCTTC. Translated, it gives CAWSPVNYGYTF.

The rearrangement uses TRBV28 and TRBJ2-7; a weak D match, TRBD1 (6 bases). The CDR3 length is 13 residues. The ends were cut back, 7 bases at V and 3 bases at J, with 13 bases in the middle. Germline CDR1 reads MDHEN; CDR2 reads SYDVKM. The CDR3 DNA is TGTGCCAGCACCCGGACAGTGGGCTACGAGCAGTACTTC. This translates into CASTRTVGYEQYF.

The chain joins TRBV28 to TRBJ2-3, with D unclear. Germline CDR1 MDHEN, CDR2 SYDVKM. Trimming pared 10 bases from V and 2 bases from J, leaving 16 bases between. The CDR3 loop spans 14 amino acids. The CDR3 nucleotides read TGTGCCACCCGGATGGGCAGATACACAGATACGCAGTATTTT. This codes for CATRMGRYTDTQYF.

The chain couples TRBV10-2 to TRBJ1-5; D call uncertain. Germline assignment: CDR1 WSHSY and CDR2 SAAADI. V was pared by 6 bases and J by 0 bases, with 9 bases between. The CDR3 runs to 14 residues. The CDR3 loop is CASRSDYSNQPQHF. The CDR3 DNA follows: TGCGCCAGCAGATCGGACTATAGCAATCAGCCCCAGCATTTT.

This chain uses TRBV7-9 with TRBJ1-2; the D gene is possibly TRBD1 (6 bases). Germline assignment: CDR1 SEHNR and CDR2 FQNEAQ (reference sequence). This CDR3 has 17 amino acids. V was cut by 1 base and J by 2 bases, with 17 bases left in between. CDR3 sequence (DNA): TGTGCCAGCAGCTTAGAGTGGGTTTCAGGGGAGAACTATGGCTACACCTTC. Amino acid sequence: CASSLEWVSGENYGYTF.

This clone was seen only once. The V and J genes are TRBV19 and TRBJ2-3; 9 bases line up with TRBD2. Germline CDR1 reads LNHDA; CDR2 reads SQIVND (reference sequence). This CDR3 region has 15 residues. J gave up 2 bases and V 4 bases, and 4 bases lay outside the gene matches. CDR3 loop: CASSKTSGYTDTQYF. The DNA for the CDR3 is TGTGCCAGTAGTAAGACTAGCGGCTACACAGATACGCAGTATTTT.

The chain has TRBV4-3 and TRBJ2-3, with 11 bases aligning to TRBD1. CDR3 size: 22 residues. The V gene end was trimmed by 0 bases and the J gene end by 3 bases; junction bases not matched to a gene: 20. Germline V lookup: CDR1 LGHNA, CDR2 YSLEER. CDR3 sequence: CASSQDLGQGAAYWVPTDTQYF. DNA of the CDR3: TGCGCCAGCAGCCAAGATTTAGGACAGGGGGCAGCTTATTGGGTTCCAACAGATACGCAGTATTTT.

The chain couples TRBV2 to TRBJ1-5; 7 positions match TRBD1. The length of the CDR3 is 15 residues. V was clipped by 4 bases and J by 4 bases; unmatched bases: 7. Germline loops: CDR1 SNHLY, CDR2 FYNNEI. Written as DNA, the CDR3 is TGTGCCAGCAGTGTCGGCAGGGGGATAAATCAGCCCCAGCATTTT. Translation gives CASSVGRGINQPQHF. Looking up the rest from reference TRBV2 and TRBJ1-5 gives the full variable domain: EPEVTQTPSHQVTQMGQEVILRCVPISNHLYFYWYRQILGQKVEFLVSFYNNEISEKSEIFDDQFSVERPDGSNFTLKIRSTKLEDSAMYFCASSVGRGINQPQHFGDGTRLSIL.

This chain connects TRBV21-1 to TRBJ2-1; TRBD2 is taken as the D call from the table, unchecked against the DNA. TRBV21-1 is shown as a pseudogene. CDR3 length: 14 residues. CDR3 amino acids: CASSNTSGSNEQFF. In DNA form, the CDR3 reads TGTGCCAGCAGCAATACTAGCGGGAGCAATGAGCAGTTCTTC.

The J gene is TRBJ1-2, the V gene TRBV2; D not resolved. Germline V gene data show CDR1 as SNHLY and CDR2 as FYNNEI. This CDR3 has 14 residues. V lost 4 bases, J lost 0 bases, and 9 bases lay in between. The CDR3 reads CASSGEVTNYGYTF. The CDR3 DNA follows: TGTGCCAGCAGTGGGGAGGTGACTAACTATGGCTACACCTTC.